Listed here are 32 T cell receptor beta chains from one sample, sequenced in a study of T cells in Graves' hyperthyroidism and ophthalmopathy (dated by TCRdb to 2018 to 2020). The protocol used for the library was multiplex PCR. For sequencing, an Illumina HiSeq 2000 was employed. TCR beta CDR3 regions were amplified from RNA transcripts. A first-round RT-PCR of the TCR CDR3 used the HTBI primer set with the Qiagen OneStep RT-PCR kit. TCRdb trimmed public reads at Q25 via fastp, called clones via MiXCR and kept in-frame beta chains. Rows with a matching CDR3 protein are joined into one entry that keeps the most common DNA and genes. In all, the sample holds 160,000 or so distinct CDR3 sequences, and around 8.9% of those were seen once. Around 21% of the sample is held by the ten biggest clonotypes. Sequences were obtained from blood. The source is a woman aged 18-29 years with Graves' hyperthyroidism that later progressed to Graves' ophthalmopathy.

This clonotype occurred a few times. The chain uses TRBV6-5 and TRBJ1-1, with no clear D. The ends were cut back, 0 bases at V and 1 base at J, with 9 bases in the middle. Germline CDR1 MNHEY, CDR2 SVGAGI. This CDR3 is 15 amino acids long. Here the CDR3 reads CASSYSETGNTEAFF. Here the CDR3 DNA reads TGTGCCAGCAGTTACTCTGAGACGGGGAACACTGAAGCTTTCTTT.

The sample holds many counts of this clonotype. The genes are TRBV7-6 and TRBJ2-3, with D perhaps matching TRBD1 (5 bases). The germline gives CDR1 SGHVS, CDR2 FNYEAQ. This CDR3 comprises 16 residues. Trimming removed 5 bases at V and 6 bases at J, with 21 bases between. The CDR3 nucleotides read TGTGCCAGCAGCCAGAAACGGGTTCTAAACAGGGATACGCAGTATTTT. Protein: CASSQKRVLNRDTQYF.

A few counts support this clonotype. The rearrangement links TRBV5-4 to TRBJ1-4, with TRBD1 matching 10 bases. Germline CDR1 is SGHNT and CDR2 is YYREEE (reference sequence). This CDR3 spans 14 amino acids. The V and J ends lost 4 bases and 7 bases, in that order; junction bases with no gene match: 4. CDR3 amino acids: CASSQTGGGEKLFF. CDR3 sequence (DNA): TGTGCCAGCAGCCAGACAGGGGGCGGTGAAAAACTGTTTTTT. Full variable domain (outside the CDR3, taken from reference TRBV5-4 and TRBJ1-4): ETGVTQSPTHLIKTRGQQVTLRCSSQSGHNTVSWYQQALGQGPQFIFQYYREEENGRGNFPPRFSGLQFPNYSSELNVNALELDDSALYLCASSQTGGGEKLFFGSGTQLSVL.

At least ten counts were recorded for this clonotype. The rearrangement links TRBV7-6 to TRBJ1-6, with unresolved D. This CDR3 has 19 residues. Trimming removed 0 bases at V and 0 bases at J, with 15 bases between. Germline V gives CDR1 SGHVS, CDR2 FNYEAQ. The CDR3 coding sequence is TGTGCCAGCAGCTTAGCTTCCCCACCAGGAGTCTCCTATAATTCACCCCTCCACTTT. The encoded protein is CASSLASPPGVSYNSPLHF.

This clonotype was counted ten times or more. The chain joins TRBV27 to TRBJ1-5, with 9 bases aligning to TRBD1. CDR1 MNHEY and CDR2 SMNVEV come from the germline V gene (reference sequence). CDR3 length: 15 residues. V was clipped by 6 bases and J by 6 bases; unmatched bases: 9. This CDR3 is CASRGTGTGSQPQHF. The DNA for the CDR3 is TGTGCCAGCAGAGGAACCGGGACAGGGAGTCAGCCCCAGCATTTT.

Regarding this clonotype: Possible read error: a much larger clone is one base away. The V gene is TRBV18, the J gene TRBJ2-1, with no clear D. Germline loops: CDR1 KGHSH, CDR2 LQKENI. This CDR3 is built from 11 residues. The CDR3 DNA sequence: TGTGCCAGCTCACCGGGTAATGAGCAGCTCTTC. Translation: CASSPGNEQLF.

This clonotype came up many times. The V and J genes are TRBV20-1 and TRBJ2-1; TRBD2 matches 11 bases. The CDR3 extends over 19 amino acids. Unmatched junction bases numbered 17, after V lost 3 bases and J lost 4 bases. CDR1 and CDR2 (germline): DFQATT, SNEGSKA (reference sequence). In DNA form, the CDR3 reads TGCAGTGCTAGTCCGGAGCCCGGGACTAGCGGAGTATTGTACAATGAGCAGTTCTTC. Its protein product is CSASPEPGTSGVLYNEQFF.

This clonotype was seen ten or more times. The V and J genes are TRBV10-3 and TRBJ1-6, with a tentative D call TRBD1 (6 bases). The V end lost 8 bases, the J end lost 12 bases, and 17 bases lay between the germline ends. The germline V gene has CDR1 ENHRY and CDR2 SYGVKD. This CDR3 is built from 13 residues. The CDR3 DNA reads TGTGCCATCCGGACAGCCGATCGCTTACCCCTCCACTTT. Translated, it gives CAIRTADRLPLHF.

This clonotype was counted many times. The V and J genes are TRBV12-3 or TRBV12-4 and TRBJ2-1, with no clear D. The CDR3 is 12 amino acids. The V end lost 3 bases, the J end lost 6 bases, and 6 bases lay between the germline ends. The CDR3 nucleotides read TGTGCCAGCAGTTTTACCCGCAATGAGCAGTTCTTC. Protein: CASSFTRNEQFF.

This clonotype was recorded many times. V gene TRBV6-1 combines with J gene TRBJ1-4, with D possibly being TRBD1 (5 bases). The CDR3 length is 18 residues. V gave up 1 base and J gave up 4 bases, with 19 bases separating them. The germline V gene has CDR1 MNHNS and CDR2 SASEGT. The CDR3 nucleotides are TGTGCCAGCAGTGAAGGTTGGGGCGCAGGAGGGGATAATGAAAAACTGTTTTTT. Residues: CASSEGWGAGGDNEKLFF.

The table lists this clonotype with many counts. The chain employs TRBV24-1 and TRBJ1-2, with D hard to call. V gave up 3 bases and J gave up 8 bases, with 15 bases separating them. The length of the CDR3 is 14 residues. In germline, CDR1 is KGHDR, CDR2 SFDVKD. The CDR3 protein is CATSDTINPLGYTF. In nucleotides, the CDR3 is TGTGCCACCAGTGATACTATTAATCCCCTCGGCTACACCTTC.

There are many counts of this clonotype. The chain is built from TRBV27 and TRBJ1-2; 7 bases line up with TRBD1. The V segment lost 6 bases and the J segment 4 bases; nucleotides outside the gene matches: 8. CDR1 is MNHEY and CDR2 is SMNVEV in the germline V gene (reference sequence). This CDR3 comprises 14 residues. The CDR3: CASSRDREFYGYTF. The CDR3 DNA reads TGTGCCAGCAGCAGAGACAGGGAATTCTATGGCTACACCTTC.

This clonotype was detected many times. CDR3: CSASSPESSYNEQFF. Here the CDR3 DNA reads TGCAGTGCTAGTTCCCCGGAGAGCTCCTACAATGAGCAGTTCTTC. The rearrangement joins TRBV20-1 to TRBJ2-1, with no clear D. CDR3 length equals 15 residues. In germline, CDR1 is DFQATT, CDR2 SNEGSKA (reference sequence). Trimming stripped 3 bases from V and 0 bases from J, with 12 bases between.

This clonotype was picked up many times. The chain couples TRBV27 to TRBJ2-7; D remains unclear. The germline gives CDR1 MNHEY, CDR2 SMNVEV (reference sequence). The V and J ends lost 5 bases and 4 bases respectively, with 12 bases between them. The CDR3 has 13 residues. The CDR3 DNA reads as TGTGCCAGCAGTATCGGTGGGTTATACGAGCAGTACTTC. Protein product: CASSIGGLYEQYF.

V and J are TRBV6-1 and TRBJ2-1, with no clear D. The CDR3 has 11 amino acids. Germline CDR1 reads MNHNS; CDR2 reads SASEGT. The V and J ends lost 5 bases and 7 bases respectively, with 6 bases between them. CDR3: CASSHNNEQFF. The CDR3, as DNA: TGTGCCAGCAGTCATAATAATGAGCAGTTCTTC.

The CDR3 loop is CASSLADREETQYF. The DNA for the CDR3 is TGCGCCAGCAGCTTGGCAGACAGAGAAGAGACCCAGTACTTC. This sequence joins TRBV5-1 and TRBJ2-5, with a possible D match to TRBD1 (5 bases). Germline lookup yields CDR1 SGHRS and CDR2 YFSETQ. V dropped 0 bases and J dropped 3 bases, with 9 bases sitting between them. CDR3 length equals 14 residues.

This clonotype was detected many times. The genes are TRBV4-1 and TRBJ1-1; a possible D gene is TRBD1 (6 bases). There are 17 residues in the CDR3. Germline assignment: CDR1 MGHRA and CDR2 YSYEKL. V lost 3 bases, J lost 3 bases, and 20 bases lay in between. The DNA of the CDR3 is TGCGCCAGCAGCCAGTCGAGGGGGGAATCATGGTACACTGAAGCTTTCTTT. This gives the protein CASSQSRGESWYTEAFF.

This clonotype was detected many times. V is TRBV6-1 and J is TRBJ2-6; possible D gene TRBD1, 6 bases. The CDR3 runs 16 residues. Germline CDR1 MNHNS, CDR2 SASEGT. Trimming took 7 bases from V and 0 from J, leaving 13 bases between them. CDR3 in DNA: TGTGCCAGCAAACACAGGGCCTTCTCTGGGGCCAACGTCCTGACTTTC. Translated, it gives CASKHRAFSGANVLTF.

The sample holds many counts of this clonotype. The chain combines TRBV7-2 with TRBJ2-7, with 11 bases aligning to TRBD2. Germline V CDR1 and CDR2: SGHTA, FQGNSA. J gave up 5 bases and V 2 bases, and 14 bases lay outside the gene matches. The CDR3 runs 18 residues. CDR3 sequence (DNA): TGTGCCAGCAGCTTAAAGACTAGCGGGATAATGGTTAGCCACGAGCAGTACTTC. This codes for CASSLKTSGIMVSHEQYF.

The table lists this clonotype with many counts. This chain links TRBV13 with TRBJ2-1; 9 bases are shared with TRBD2. This CDR3 has 15 residues. Germline CDR1 and CDR2: PRHDT and FYEKMQ (reference sequence). V lost 3 bases, J lost 6 bases, and 6 bases stayed unmatched. The CDR3 DNA follows: TGTGCCAGCAGCTTCGGTCTAGCGGGAAGCAATGAGCAGTTCTTC. This translates into CASSFGLAGSNEQFF.

The table lists this clonotype with many counts. V usage is TRBV27 and J usage is TRBJ2-1, with 8 positions matching TRBD2. J lost 7 bases, V lost 2 bases, and 7 bases had no gene match. Germline-derived CDR1 and CDR2 are MNHEY and SMNVEV (reference sequence). This CDR3 region has 15 residues. The CDR3 here is CASSLKSGSGNEQFF. CDR3 DNA: TGTGCCAGCAGTTTAAAAAGCGGGAGTGGTAATGAGCAGTTCTTC.

This clonotype was recorded many times. The chain is built from TRBV11-2 and TRBJ1-1; 10 nucleotides align to TRBD1. Germline loops: CDR1 SGHAT, CDR2 FQNNGV. CDR3 length: 13 residues. Losses at the gene ends were 0 bases for V and 11 bases for J; bases not matched to a gene: 3. This CDR3 is CASSLEGQGSAFF. The CDR3 nucleotides read TGTGCCAGCAGCTTAGAGGGACAGGGGTCTGCTTTCTTT.

The chain links TRBV24-1 to TRBJ2-6; D ambiguous. V lost 6 bases, J lost 0 bases, and 14 bases lay in between. The CDR3 covers 17 residues. Germline V gene sequence: CDR1 KGHDR, CDR2 SFDVKD. The CDR3 coding sequence is TGTGCCACCAGTTCCGGAAAAAGAAGCTCTGGGGCCAACGTCCTGACTTTC. Translated: CATSSGKRSSGANVLTF.

This clonotype was recorded many times. The chain uses TRBV29-1 and TRBJ2-1, with unresolved D. Germline-derived CDR1 and CDR2 are SQVTM and ANQGSEA. Trimming removed 8 bases at V and 0 bases at J, with 11 bases between. The CDR3 length is 13 residues. CDR3 region: CSSDGSSYNEQFF. The CDR3 DNA reads as TGCAGCTCTGACGGCAGCTCCTACAATGAGCAGTTCTTC.

There are many counts of this clonotype. The chain recombines TRBV28 with TRBJ2-7, with no clear D. The length of the CDR3 is 11 residues. In germline, CDR1 is MDHEN, CDR2 SYDVKM. With 5 bases removed from V and 4 bases from J, the gap between germline ends came to 6 bases. The CDR3 coding sequence is TGTGCCAGCAGTCTTAAATACGAGCAGTACTTC. Its protein is CASSLKYEQYF.

This clonotype came up many times. This rearrangement joins TRBV4-2 to TRBJ2-7; D is tentatively TRBD1 or TRBD2 (5 bases each). V gave up 1 base and J gave up 2 bases, with 12 bases separating them. Germline assignment: CDR1 LGHNA and CDR2 YNFKEQ. The CDR3 spans 15 residues. CDR3 amino acids: CASSQVRDGTYEQYF. Here the CDR3 DNA reads TGTGCCAGCAGCCAAGTCAGGGACGGAACCTACGAGCAGTACTTC.

This clonotype was recorded at least ten times. The chain is built from TRBV12-3 or TRBV12-4 and TRBJ1-1; 7 bases are shared with TRBD1. The CDR3 extends over 15 amino acids. J gave up 6 bases and V 3 bases, and 10 bases lay outside the gene matches. The CDR3 loop reads CASSFEGTALAEAFF. CDR3 nucleotides: TGTGCCAGCAGTTTCGAAGGGACAGCGCTCGCTGAAGCTTTCTTT.

This clonotype turned up a few times. The chain joins TRBV9 to TRBJ2-1, with D unclear. This CDR3 is built from 16 residues. V lost 0 bases to trimming and J lost 9 bases, with 19 bases between them. Per the germline V gene, CDR1 is SGDLS and CDR2 is YYNGEE. The CDR3 DNA follows: TGTGCCAGCAGCGTAGGTAACCCCACTCACGTTGCTGAGCAGTTCTTC. This encodes CASSVGNPTHVAEQFF.

Many counts were recorded for this clonotype. J is TRBJ2-2 and V is TRBV11-1, with 7 bases that match TRBD1. CDR3 length: 13 residues. The germline CDR1 and CDR2 sequences are SGHAT and FQDESV (reference sequence). V was pared by 6 bases and J by 7 bases, with 5 bases of the junction left unmatched. For the CDR3, the DNA is TGTGCCAGCAGATCACAGGGGCACGGGGAGCTGTTTTTT. It translates to CASRSQGHGELFF.

The table lists this clonotype with many counts. The chain couples TRBV19 to TRBJ1-2; D remains ambiguous. CDR1 is LNHDA and CDR2 is SQIVND in the germline V gene (reference sequence). This CDR3 region has 13 residues. Trimming took off 6 bases at V and 5 bases at J, with 13 bases between the two ends. CDR3 DNA sequence: TGTGCCAGTAGCCCGGTGGATTCATATGGCTACACCTTC. As protein: CASSPVDSYGYTF. The variable domain in full, completed from reference TRBV19 and TRBJ1-2, reads DGGITQSPKYLFRKEGQNVTLSCEQNLNHDAMYWYRQDPGQGLRLIYYSQIVNDFQKGDIAEGYSVSREKKESFPLTVTSAQKNPTAFYLCASSPVDSYGYTFGSGTRLTVV.

The table lists this clonotype with a count of one. The V call is TRBV4-2, the J call TRBJ2-1, with TRBD2 matching 12 bases. The length of the CDR3 is 17 residues. Germline loops: CDR1 LGHNA, CDR2 YNFKEQ. J gave up 6 bases and V 0 bases, and 6 bases lay outside the gene matches. For the CDR3, the DNA is TGTGCCAGCAGCCAAGACCCGACTAGCGGGAGCTTCAATGAGCAGTTCTTC. It codes for CASSQDPTSGSFNEQFF.

A note on this clonotype: A much larger clone differs by one base, so this may be a read error. The CDR3 loop reads CASHRRGGGDTQYF. CDR3 DNA: TGTGCCAGTCATCGGCGGGGTGGAGGTGATACCCAGTACTTC. The V call is TRBV19, the J call TRBJ2-5; D may be TRBD2 (6 bases). Trimming took off 8 bases at V and 8 bases at J, with 21 bases between the two ends. This CDR3 region has 14 residues. From germline, CDR1 is LNHDA and CDR2 SQIVND (reference sequence).